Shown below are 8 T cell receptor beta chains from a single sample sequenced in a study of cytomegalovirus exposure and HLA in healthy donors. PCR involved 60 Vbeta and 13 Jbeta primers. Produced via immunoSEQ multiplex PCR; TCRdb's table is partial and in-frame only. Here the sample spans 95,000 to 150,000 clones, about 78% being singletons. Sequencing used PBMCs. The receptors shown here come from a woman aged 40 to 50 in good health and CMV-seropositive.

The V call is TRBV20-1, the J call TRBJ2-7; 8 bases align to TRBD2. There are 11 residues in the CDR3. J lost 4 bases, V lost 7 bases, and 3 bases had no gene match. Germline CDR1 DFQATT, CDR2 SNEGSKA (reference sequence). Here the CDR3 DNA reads TGCAGTGGAGCGGGAGATTACGAGCAGTACTTC. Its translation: CSGAGDYEQYF.

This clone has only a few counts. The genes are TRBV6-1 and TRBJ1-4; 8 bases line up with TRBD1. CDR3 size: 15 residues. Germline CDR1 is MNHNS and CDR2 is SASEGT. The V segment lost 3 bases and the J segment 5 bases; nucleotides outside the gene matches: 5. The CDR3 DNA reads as TGTGCCAGCAGTGATAGCAGGGGGCGAAATGAAAAACTGTTTTTT. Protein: CASSDSRGRNEKLFF.

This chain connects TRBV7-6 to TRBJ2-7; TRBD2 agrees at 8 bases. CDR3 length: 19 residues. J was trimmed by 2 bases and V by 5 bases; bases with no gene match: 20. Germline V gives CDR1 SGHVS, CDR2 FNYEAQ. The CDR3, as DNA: TGTGCCAGCAGCCCCTCCGGGCTGCTAGCGGGCGCAAAAACCTACGAGCAGTACTTC. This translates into CASSPSGLLAGAKTYEQYF.

CDR3 residues: CASSYWPGGDEQFF. Here the CDR3 DNA reads TGTGCCAGCAGTTACTGGCCAGGGGGTGATGAGCAGTTCTTC. The chain is built from TRBV6-6 and TRBJ2-1; 7 bases align to TRBD1. This CDR3 has 14 amino acids. V gave up 1 base and J gave up 8 bases; unmatched junction bases: 5. CDR1 and CDR2 from the germline V gene are MNHNY and SVGAGI (reference sequence).

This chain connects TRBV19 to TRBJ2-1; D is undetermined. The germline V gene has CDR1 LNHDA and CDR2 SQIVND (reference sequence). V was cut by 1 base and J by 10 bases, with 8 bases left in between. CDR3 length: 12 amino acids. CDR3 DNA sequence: TGTGCCAGTAGTATAGCAGAGGAGGAGCAGTTCTTC. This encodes CASSIAEEEQFF.

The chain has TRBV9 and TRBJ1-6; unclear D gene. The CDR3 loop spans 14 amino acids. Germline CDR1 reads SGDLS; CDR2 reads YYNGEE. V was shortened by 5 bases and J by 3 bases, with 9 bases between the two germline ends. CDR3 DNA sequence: TGTGCCAGCAGACCCGAGGGCTATAATTCACCCCTCCACTTT. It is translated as CASRPEGYNSPLHF.

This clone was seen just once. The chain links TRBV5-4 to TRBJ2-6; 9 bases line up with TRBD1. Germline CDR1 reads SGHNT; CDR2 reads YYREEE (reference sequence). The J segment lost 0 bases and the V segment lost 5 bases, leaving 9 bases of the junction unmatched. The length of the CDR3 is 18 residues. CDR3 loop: CASRGMGQGTSGANVLTF. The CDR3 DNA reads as TGTGCCAGCAGAGGAATGGGACAGGGTACCTCTGGGGCCAACGTCCTGACTTTC.

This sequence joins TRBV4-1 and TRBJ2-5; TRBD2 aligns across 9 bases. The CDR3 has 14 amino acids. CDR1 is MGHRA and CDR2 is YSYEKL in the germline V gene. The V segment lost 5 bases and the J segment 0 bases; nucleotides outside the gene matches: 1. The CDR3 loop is CASSVAGDQETQYF. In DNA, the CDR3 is TGCGCCAGCAGCGTAGCGGGGGACCAAGAGACCCAGTACTTC.